A selection of T cell receptor beta chains follows, all from one sample in a study of T-cell reconstitution after alpha-beta-depleted transplantation in children. TCRdb re-called the PCR reads through MiXCR, storing one row per CDR3 protein. The sample records a few hundred thousand distinct CDR3 sequences, roughly an eighth being singletons. This specimen was PBMCs from the stem cell graft donor, taken from the stem cell graft. These TCRs come from a human donor who donated a stem cell graft to a child with combined immunodeficiency. The CDR3 runs from the conserved cysteine through the conserved F or W. A D gene is named only where the DNA matches it firmly. Only some rows state a clone size, as once, few, many or a class for expanded clones.

j_gene: TRBJ2-5; v_gene: TRBV4-3; abundance: many; d_gene: -; CDR3nt: TGCGCCAGCAGCCAAGCTGCGGGGCGGCGTGAGACCCAGTACTTC; CDR3aa: CASSQAAGRRETQYF
j_gene: TRBJ1-2; v_gene: TRBV28; abundance: many; d_gene: -; CDR3nt: TGTGCCAGCAGTACCCAGGTGGGCGGGGATGGCTACACCTTC; CDR3aa: CASSTQVGGDGYTF
j_gene: TRBJ2-2; v_gene: TRBV7-8; abundance: -; d_gene: -; CDR3nt: TGTGCCAGCAGCTTATTGGGGACCTTAAACACCGGGGAGCTGTTTTTT; CDR3aa: CASSLLGTLNTGELFF
j_gene: TRBJ2-5; v_gene: TRBV10-3; abundance: -; d_gene: -; CDR3nt: TGTGCCACCACGTCCAGGGTGCCCCAAGAGACCCAGTACTTC; CDR3aa: CATTSRVPQETQYF
j_gene: TRBJ2-2; v_gene: TRBV12-3/TRBV12-4; abundance: -; d_gene: -; CDR3nt: TGTGCCAGCAGTTTAGGGACACCAACCGGGGAGCTGTTTTTT; CDR3aa: CASSLGTPTGELFF
j_gene: TRBJ1-1; v_gene: TRBV6-1; abundance: -; d_gene: -; CDR3nt: TGTGCCAGCAGGGTTGGACAGCTAAACACTGAAGCTTTCTTT; CDR3aa: CASRVGQLNTEAFF
j_gene: TRBJ2-3; v_gene: TRBV10-3; abundance: many; d_gene: TRBD1; CDR3nt: TGTGCCATCAGCCTCGGACAGGGACAAACAGATACGCAGTATTTT; CDR3aa: CAISLGQGQTDTQYF
j_gene: TRBJ2-7; v_gene: TRBV20-1; abundance: -; d_gene: -; CDR3nt: TGCAGTGCTAGTATAAGCGACTCATCCTACGAGCAGTACTTC; CDR3aa: CSASISDSSYEQYF
j_gene: TRBJ2-2; v_gene: TRBV20-1; abundance: -; d_gene: TRBD2; CDR3nt: TGCAGTGCTAAAGGACTAGCGGGACTCACCGGGGAGCTGTTTTTT; CDR3aa: CSAKGLAGLTGELFF
j_gene: TRBJ2-2; v_gene: TRBV5-1; abundance: -; d_gene: -; CDR3nt: TGCGCCAGCAGCCCCCAGGGAGGTACCGGGGAGCTGTTTTTT; CDR3aa: CASSPQGGTGELFF
j_gene: TRBJ2-2; v_gene: TRBV12-3/TRBV12-4; abundance: -; d_gene: TRBD1; CDR3nt: TGTGCCGACGGGACAGTAAACACCGGGGAGCTGTTTTTT; CDR3aa: CADGTVNTGELFF
j_gene: TRBJ2-1; v_gene: TRBV12-3/TRBV12-4; abundance: -; d_gene: -; CDR3nt: TGTGCCAGCAGTTTAGCGGCTATCTACAATGAGCAGTTCTTC; CDR3aa: CASSLAAIYNEQFF
j_gene: TRBJ2-1; v_gene: TRBV30; abundance: few; d_gene: -; CDR3nt: TGTGCCTGGAGCCTCCTTTTACCGAGCTCCTACAATGAGCAGTTCTTC; CDR3aa: CAWSLLLPSSYNEQFF
j_gene: TRBJ2-1; v_gene: TRBV12-3/TRBV12-4; abundance: many; d_gene: -; CDR3nt: TGTGCCAGCAGTTTGGGGTGGGAGCAGTTCTTC; CDR3aa: CASSLGWEQFF
j_gene: TRBJ2-1; v_gene: TRBV5-1; abundance: few; d_gene: TRBD1; CDR3nt: TGCGCCAGCAGCAAGGAGGGGACAGGGGGTTACAATGAGCAGTTCTTC; CDR3aa: CASSKEGTGGYNEQFF